The clone carrying this T cell receptor beta chain was counted a single time. The antigen remains undetermined. This specimen belongs to a study of shared clonotypes between healthy human individuals. Naive CD45RA+ and memory CD45RA-negative subsets were split from CD4+ cells. From germline, CDR1 is SGHTA and CDR2 FQGTGA. The length of the CDR3 is 17 residues. The V and J ends lost 1 base and 6 bases, in that order; junction bases with no gene match: 12. Findings and caveats of the study: Sharing of clonotypes among donors was expected to vary with sequencing depth.

Original handling: Filtering differed, since immunoSEQ gave only junction sequences and no quality scores. Only in-frame clones appear in the TCRdb table, and some are missing; sequencing was by immunoSEQ multiplex PCR. The V and J calls and clone size were taken over from that table, and D and trimming were inferred from the DNA. The top ten clones hold roughly 0.36% of a sample with millions of clones, more than 85% of them seen once. Sequencing input: naive CD4+ T cells from PBMCs. As to subset: CD45RA+ positively selected. This rearrangement joins TRBV7-3 to TRBJ2-1; 7 bases line up with TRBD1. The receptor was derived from a man younger than 35 in good health. Some clones in this sample may be carry-over from other donors' samples. This chain's CDR3 is CASSLRPRDSSFNEQFF. The CDR3 nucleotides read TGTGCCAGCAGCTTAAGACCCCGGGACAGCTCTTTCAATGAGCAGTTCTTC.